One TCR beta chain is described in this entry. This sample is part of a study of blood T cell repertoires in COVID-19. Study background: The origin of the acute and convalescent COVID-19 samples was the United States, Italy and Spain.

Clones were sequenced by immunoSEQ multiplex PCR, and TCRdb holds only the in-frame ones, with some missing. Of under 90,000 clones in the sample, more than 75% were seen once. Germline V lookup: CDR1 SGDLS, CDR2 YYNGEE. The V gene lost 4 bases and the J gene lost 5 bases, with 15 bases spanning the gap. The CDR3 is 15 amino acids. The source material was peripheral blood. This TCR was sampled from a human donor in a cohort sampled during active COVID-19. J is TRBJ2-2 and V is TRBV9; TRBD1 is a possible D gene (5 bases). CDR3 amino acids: CASSPRGAQTGELFF. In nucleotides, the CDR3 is TGTGCCAGCAGCCCTCGTGGGGCGCAAACCGGGGAGCTGTTTTTT.